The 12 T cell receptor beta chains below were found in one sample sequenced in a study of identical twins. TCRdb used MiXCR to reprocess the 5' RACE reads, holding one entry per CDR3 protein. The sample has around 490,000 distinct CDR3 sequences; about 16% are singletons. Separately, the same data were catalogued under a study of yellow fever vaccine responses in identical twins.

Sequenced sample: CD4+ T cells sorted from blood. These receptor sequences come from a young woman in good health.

The CDR3 reads CSARWREPHEQFF. The DNA for the CDR3 is TGCAGTGCTAGATGGCGGGAGCCTCATGAGCAGTTCTTC. This chain uses TRBV20-1 with TRBJ2-1; 7 positions agree with TRBD2. The CDR3 is made up of 13 amino acids. Unmatched junction bases numbered 6, after V lost 2 bases and J lost 8 bases. CDR1 is DFQATT, CDR2 SNEGSKA, per germline (reference sequence).

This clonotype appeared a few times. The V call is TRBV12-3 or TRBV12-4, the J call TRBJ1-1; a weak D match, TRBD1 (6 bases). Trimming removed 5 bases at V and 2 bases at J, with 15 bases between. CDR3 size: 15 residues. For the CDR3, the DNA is TGTGCCAGCAGTACGCCGACAGGAGTCAACACTGAAGCTTTCTTT. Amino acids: CASSTPTGVNTEAFF.

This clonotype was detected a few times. The CDR3 sequence: CASSPMGGGLYTGELFF. CDR3 sequence (DNA): TGTGCCAGCAGCCCTATGGGGGGGGGTCTTTACACCGGGGAGCTGTTTTTT. This chain connects TRBV7-6 to TRBJ2-2; 7 positions match TRBD2. The CDR3 spans 17 residues. V lost 5 bases, J lost 3 bases, and 12 bases stayed unmatched. CDR1 is SGHVS and CDR2 is FNYEAQ in the germline V gene.

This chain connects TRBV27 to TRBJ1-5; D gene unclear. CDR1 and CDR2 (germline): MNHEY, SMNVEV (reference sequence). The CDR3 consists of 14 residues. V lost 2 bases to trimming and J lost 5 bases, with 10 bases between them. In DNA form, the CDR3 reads TGTGCCAGCAGTTTAAAACACAAGTATCAGCCCCAGCATTTT. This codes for CASSLKHKYQPQHF.

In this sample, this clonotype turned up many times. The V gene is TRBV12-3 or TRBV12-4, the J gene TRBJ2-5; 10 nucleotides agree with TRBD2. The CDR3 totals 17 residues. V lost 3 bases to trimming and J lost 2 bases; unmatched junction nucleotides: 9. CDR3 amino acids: CASSFASGGAEQETQYF. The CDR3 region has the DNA TGTGCCAGCAGTTTTGCTAGCGGGGGAGCCGAACAAGAGACCCAGTACTTC.

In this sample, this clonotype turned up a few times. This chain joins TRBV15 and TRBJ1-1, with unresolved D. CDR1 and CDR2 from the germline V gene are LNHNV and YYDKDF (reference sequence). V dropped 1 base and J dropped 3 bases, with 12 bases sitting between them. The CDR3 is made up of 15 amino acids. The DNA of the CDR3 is TGTGCCACCAGCAGAGCTGCGACCGGATACACTGAAGCTTTCTTT. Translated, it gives CATSRAATGYTEAFF.

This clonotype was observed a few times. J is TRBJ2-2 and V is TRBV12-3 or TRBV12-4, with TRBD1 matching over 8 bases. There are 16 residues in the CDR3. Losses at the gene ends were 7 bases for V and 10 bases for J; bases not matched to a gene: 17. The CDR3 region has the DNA TGTGCCAGCATTTCAGCGGACAGGGCGGTCTCGGAGGAGCTGTTTTTT. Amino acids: CASISADRAVSEELFF.

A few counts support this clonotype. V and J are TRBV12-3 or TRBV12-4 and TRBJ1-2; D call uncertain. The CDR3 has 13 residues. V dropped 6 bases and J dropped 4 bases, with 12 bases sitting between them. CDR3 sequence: CASSLDWTYGYTF. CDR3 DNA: TGTGCCAGCAGCCTGGACTGGACCTATGGCTACACCTTC.

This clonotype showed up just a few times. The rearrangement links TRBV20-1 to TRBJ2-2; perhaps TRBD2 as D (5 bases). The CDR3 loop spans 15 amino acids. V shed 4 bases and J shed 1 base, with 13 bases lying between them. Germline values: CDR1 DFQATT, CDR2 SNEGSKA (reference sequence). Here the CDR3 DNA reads TGCAGTGCTAACCCCGCTAGCAAGAACACCGGGGAGCTGTTTTTT. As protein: CSANPASKNTGELFF.

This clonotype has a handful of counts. CDR3 nucleotide sequence: TGTGCCAGCTCACCGGAGGCAGGCCGGAATCAGCCCCAGCATTTT. This codes for CASSPEAGRNQPQHF. The chain uses TRBV18 and TRBJ1-5, with D unclear. The V gene's germline CDR1 is KGHSH and CDR2 LQKENI. The CDR3 has 15 residues. The ends were cut back, 3 bases at V and 4 bases at J, with 13 bases in the middle.

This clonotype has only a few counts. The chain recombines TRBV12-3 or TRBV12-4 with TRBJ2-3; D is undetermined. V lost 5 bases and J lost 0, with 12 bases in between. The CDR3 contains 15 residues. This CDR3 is CASSGWPLSTDTQYF. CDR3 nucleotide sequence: TGTGCCAGCAGTGGGTGGCCTCTTAGCACAGATACGCAGTATTTT.

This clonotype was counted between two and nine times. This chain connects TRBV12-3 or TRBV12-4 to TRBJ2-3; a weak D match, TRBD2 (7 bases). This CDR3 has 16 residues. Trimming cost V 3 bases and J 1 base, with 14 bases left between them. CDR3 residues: CASSFLRGARTDTQYF. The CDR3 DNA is TGTGCCAGCAGTTTCTTACGGGGGGCTCGCACAGATACGCAGTATTTT.